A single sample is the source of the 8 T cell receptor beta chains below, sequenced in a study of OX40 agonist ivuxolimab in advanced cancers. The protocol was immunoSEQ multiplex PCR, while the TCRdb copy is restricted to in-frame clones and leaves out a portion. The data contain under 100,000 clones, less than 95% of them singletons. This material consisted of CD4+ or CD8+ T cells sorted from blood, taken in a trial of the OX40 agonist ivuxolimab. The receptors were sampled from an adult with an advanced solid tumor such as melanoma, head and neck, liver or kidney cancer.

CDR3 sequence reads: CASSPSGELTSLSGYTF. In DNA, the CDR3 is TGCGCCAGCAGCCCAAGCGGGGAGCTGACTTCTCTCTCTGGCTACACCTTC. The chain is built from TRBV5-1 and TRBJ1-2, with no clear D. CDR1 and CDR2 from the germline V gene are SGHRS and YFSETQ. The germline V and J ends were trimmed by 4 bases and 7 bases, with 26 bases remaining between them. The CDR3 spans 17 residues.

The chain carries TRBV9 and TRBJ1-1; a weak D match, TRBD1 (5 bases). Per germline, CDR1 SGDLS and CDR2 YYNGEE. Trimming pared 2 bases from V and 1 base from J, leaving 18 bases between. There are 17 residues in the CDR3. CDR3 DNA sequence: TGTGCCAGCAGCGTCTCTGTTGATCAAGACAGGAACACTGAAGCTTTCTTT. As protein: CASSVSVDQDRNTEAFF.

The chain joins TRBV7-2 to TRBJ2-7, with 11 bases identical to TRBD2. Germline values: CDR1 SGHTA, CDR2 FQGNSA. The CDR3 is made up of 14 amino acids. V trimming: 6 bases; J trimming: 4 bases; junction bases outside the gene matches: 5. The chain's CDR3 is CASRRLAGSYEQYF. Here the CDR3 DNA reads TGTGCCAGCAGAAGACTAGCGGGGAGTTACGAGCAGTACTTC.

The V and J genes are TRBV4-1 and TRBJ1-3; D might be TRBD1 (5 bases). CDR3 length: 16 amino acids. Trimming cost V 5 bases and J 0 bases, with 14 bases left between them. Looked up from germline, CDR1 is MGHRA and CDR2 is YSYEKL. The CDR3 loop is CASSIRDASSGNTIYF. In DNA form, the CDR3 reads TGCGCCAGCAGCATCCGGGACGCGAGCTCTGGAAACACCATATATTTT.

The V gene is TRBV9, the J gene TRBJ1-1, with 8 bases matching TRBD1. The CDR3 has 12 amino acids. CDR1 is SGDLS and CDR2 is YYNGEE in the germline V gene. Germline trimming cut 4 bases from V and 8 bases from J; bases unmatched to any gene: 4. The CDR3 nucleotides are TGTGCCAGCAGCCCCGGACAGGGAGAAGCTTTCTTT. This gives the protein CASSPGQGEAFF. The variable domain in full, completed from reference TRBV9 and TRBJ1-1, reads DSGVTQTPKHLITATGQRVTLRCSPRSGDLSVYWYQQSLDQGLQFLIQYYNGEERAKGNILERFSAQQFPDLHSELNLSSLELGDSALYFCASSPGQGEAFFGQGTRLTVV.

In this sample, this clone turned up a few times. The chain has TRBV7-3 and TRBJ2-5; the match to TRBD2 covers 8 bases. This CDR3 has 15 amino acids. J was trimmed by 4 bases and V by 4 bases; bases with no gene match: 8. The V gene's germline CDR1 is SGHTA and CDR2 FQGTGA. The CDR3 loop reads CASSSGGGIGETQYF. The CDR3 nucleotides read TGTGCCAGCAGCTCGGGCGGGGGGATAGGAGAGACCCAGTACTTC.

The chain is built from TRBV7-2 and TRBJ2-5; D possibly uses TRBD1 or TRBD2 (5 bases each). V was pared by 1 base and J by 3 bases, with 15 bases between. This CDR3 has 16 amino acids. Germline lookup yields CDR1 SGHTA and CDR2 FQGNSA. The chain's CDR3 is CASSLEGPGTKETQYF. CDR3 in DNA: TGTGCCAGCAGCTTAGAGGGACCAGGGACGAAAGAGACCCAGTACTTC.

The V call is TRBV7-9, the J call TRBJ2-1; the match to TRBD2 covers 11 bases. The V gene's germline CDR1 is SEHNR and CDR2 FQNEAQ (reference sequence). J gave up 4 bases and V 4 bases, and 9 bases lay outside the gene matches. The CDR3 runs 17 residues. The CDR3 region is CASSSTSSGGDYNEQFF. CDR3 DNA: TGTGCCAGCAGCTCCACGAGTAGCGGGGGGGATTACAATGAGCAGTTCTTC.